This T cell receptor (beta chain) was found in a study of early T cells in non-severe SARS-CoV-2 infection. On the study more broadly: Whole-blood bulk RNA, unsorted, was sequenced, and chains were unpaired. Regarding the study as a whole: The matching step, a VDJdb search, favored anti-spike CD8 responses and missed private and CD4 specificities.

This clonotype has a handful of counts. Its antigen is undetermined. The ends were cut back, 3 bases at V and 4 bases at J, with 9 bases in the middle. The CDR3 covers 13 residues. As part of library construction, unique molecular identifiers were attached to individual cDNA molecules. TCRdb used MiXCR to reprocess the 5' RACE reads, holding one entry per CDR3 protein. This sample carries 77,000 or so distinct CDR3 sequences, more than 12% of them seen once, and the ten largest clones take 3.9%. V and J are TRBV12-3 or TRBV12-4 and TRBJ2-5; tentative D call: TRBD2 (5 bases). The specimen comprised whole blood, sampled at baseline. The sequence was collected from an adult who was a healthcare worker with PCR-confirmed SARS-CoV-2 infection or an uninfected control (not recorded which). CDR3 amino acids: CASSFGGVETQYF. The CDR3 DNA follows: TGTGCCAGCAGTTTCGGAGGCGTAGAGACCCAGTACTTC.